These 2 T cell receptor beta chains originate from one sample sequenced in a study of cytomegalovirus exposure and HLA in healthy donors. TCRdb's copy holds only in-frame clones and misses some; the assay was immunoSEQ multiplex PCR. The table records around 69,000 clones, under 96% of them present only once. Sequenced input: PBMCs. Receptor source: a woman younger than 30 in good health and CMV-seropositive.

The V call is TRBV7-3, the J call TRBJ2-1, with 9 bases aligning to TRBD1. Germline trimming cut 4 bases from V and 7 bases from J; bases unmatched to any gene: 8. CDR1 and CDR2 (germline): SGHTA, FQGTGA. The CDR3 runs 15 residues. CDR3: CASSSKGTGKNEQFF. The CDR3 nucleotides read TGTGCCAGCAGCTCGAAAGGGACAGGGAAGAATGAGCAGTTCTTC.

The chain has TRBV6-4 and TRBJ2-1; D may be TRBD2 (6 bases). Trimming stripped 0 bases from V and 0 bases from J, with 9 bases between. The length of the CDR3 is 16 residues. Germline CDR1 is MRHNA and CDR2 is SNTAGT. CDR3 sequence (DNA): TGTGCCAGCAGTGACTCGTTCGGGAGCTCCTACAATGAGCAGTTCTTC. Translation gives CASSDSFGSSYNEQFF.